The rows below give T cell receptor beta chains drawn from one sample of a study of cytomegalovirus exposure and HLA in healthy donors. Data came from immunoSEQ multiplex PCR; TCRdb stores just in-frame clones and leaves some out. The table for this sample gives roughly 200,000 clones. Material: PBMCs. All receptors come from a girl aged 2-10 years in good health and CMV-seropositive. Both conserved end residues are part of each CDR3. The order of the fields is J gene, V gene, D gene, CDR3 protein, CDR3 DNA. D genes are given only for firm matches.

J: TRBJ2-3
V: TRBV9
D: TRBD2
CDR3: CASSVGASGSDTQYF
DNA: TGTGCCAGCAGCGTAGGCGCTAGCGGGTCAGATACGCAGTATTTT

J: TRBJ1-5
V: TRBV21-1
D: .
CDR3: CASSSHRGHQPQHF
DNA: TGTGCCAGCAGCTCCCACAGGGGCCATCAGCCCCAGCATTTT

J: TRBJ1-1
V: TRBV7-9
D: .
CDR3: CASSLVTATGSPSNTEAFF
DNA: TGTGCCAGCAGCTTAGTCACTGCAACAGGGTCCCCTTCGAACACTGAAGCTTTCTTT

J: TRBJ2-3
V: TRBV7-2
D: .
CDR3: CASSPGLSTDTQYF
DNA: TGTGCCAGCAGCCCCGGTTTGTCCACAGATACGCAGTATTTT

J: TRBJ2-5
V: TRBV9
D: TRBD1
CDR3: CASSVADREKETQYF
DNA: TGTGCCAGCAGCGTAGCTGACAGGGAAAAAGAGACCCAGTACTTC

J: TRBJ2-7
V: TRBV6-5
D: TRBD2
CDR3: CASSLAGGPYEQYF
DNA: TGTGCCAGCAGCTTAGCGGGAGGTCCCTACGAGCAGTACTTC

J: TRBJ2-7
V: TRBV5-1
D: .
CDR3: CASSLGRGNSYEQYF
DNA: TGCGCCAGCAGCTTGGGCAGGGGTAACTCCTACGAGCAGTACTTC

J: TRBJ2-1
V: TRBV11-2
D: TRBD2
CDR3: CASSLGLAGTYNEQFF
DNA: TGTGCCAGCAGCTTAGGTCTAGCGGGGACCTACAATGAGCAGTTCTTC

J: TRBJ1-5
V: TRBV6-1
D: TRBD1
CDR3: CASSEVGRGNQPQHF
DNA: TGTGCCAGCAGTGAAGTTGGCAGGGGGAATCAGCCCCAGCATTTT

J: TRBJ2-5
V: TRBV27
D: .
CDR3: CASSLWVAETQYF
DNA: TGTGCCAGCAGTTTATGGGTAGCGGAGACCCAGTACTTC

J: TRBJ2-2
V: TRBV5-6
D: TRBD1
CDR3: CASSYPGTGDTGELFF
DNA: TGTGCCAGCAGCTACCCGGGGACAGGGGACACCGGGGAGCTGTTTTTT

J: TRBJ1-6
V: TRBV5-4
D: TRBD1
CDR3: CASSEDRGLSPLHF
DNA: TGTGCCAGCAGCGAGGACAGGGGCCTATCACCCCTCCACTTT

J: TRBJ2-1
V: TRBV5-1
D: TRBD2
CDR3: CASSLDSGRSYNEQFF
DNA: TGCGCCAGCAGCTTAGATAGCGGGAGGTCCTACAATGAGCAGTTCTTC

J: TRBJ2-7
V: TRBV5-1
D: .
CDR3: CASSLVPGYEQYF
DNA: TGCGCCAGCAGCTTGGTTCCCGGCTACGAGCAGTACTTC

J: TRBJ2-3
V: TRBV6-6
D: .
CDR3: CASSYLSEVHTQYF
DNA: TGTGCCAGCAGTTACCTGTCTGAGGTCCATACGCAGTATTTT

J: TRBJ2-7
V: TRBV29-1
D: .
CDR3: CSVVVGAGEQYF
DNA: TGCAGCGTAGTTGTGGGGGCGGGCGAGCAGTACTTC

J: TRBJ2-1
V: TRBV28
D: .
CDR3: CASSFPSYNEQFF
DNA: TGTGCCAGCAGCTTTCCCTCCTACAATGAGCAGTTCTTC

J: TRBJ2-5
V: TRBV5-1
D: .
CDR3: CASSLGTSGETQYF
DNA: TGCGCCAGCAGCTTGGGTACATCGGGAGAGACCCAGTACTTC

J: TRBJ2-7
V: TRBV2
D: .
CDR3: CASSGQGGEQYF
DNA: TGTGCCAGCAGTGGGCAGGGCGGCGAGCAGTACTTC

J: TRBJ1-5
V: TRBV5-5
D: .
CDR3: CASSWGGQPQHF
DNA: TGTGCCAGCAGTTGGGGGGGGCAGCCCCAGCATTTT

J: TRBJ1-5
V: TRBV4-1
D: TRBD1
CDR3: CASSQGTGPHQPQHF
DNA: TGCGCCAGCAGCCAAGGGACAGGCCCACATCAGCCCCAGCATTTT

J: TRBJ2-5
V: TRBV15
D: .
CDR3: CATSRVAGNQETQYF
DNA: TGTGCCACCAGCAGAGTCGCGGGCAACCAAGAGACCCAGTACTTC

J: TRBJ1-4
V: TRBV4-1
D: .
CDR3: CASSQDLQDNEKLFF
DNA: TGCGCCAGCAGCCAAGATCTGCAGGATAATGAAAAACTGTTTTTT

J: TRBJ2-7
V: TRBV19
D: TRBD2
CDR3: CASSIIALAGGLSYEQYF
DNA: TGTGCCAGTAGTATAATCGCTCTAGCGGGAGGACTCTCCTACGAGCAGTACTTC